Listed here are 30 T cell receptor beta chains from one sample, sequenced in a study of cytotoxic CD8 clonotypes in ibrutinib-treated CLL. Measured with immunoSEQ multiplex PCR; TCRdb has only the in-frame clones, and not every one. The sample consists of more than 140,000 clones, roughly 80% of them appearing once. The sample was PBMCs, taken after 12 months of ibrutinib treatment. These receptors were collected from a human donor with chronic lymphocytic leukemia.

This clone showed up just a few times. The chain has TRBV7-2 and TRBJ2-7; tentative D call: TRBD2 (5 bases). V lost 5 bases to trimming and J lost 4 bases, with 18 bases between them. Germline V gene data show CDR1 as SGHTA and CDR2 as FQGNSA. The CDR3 sequence is 15 residues long. The CDR3 bases are TGTGCCAGCAGCCAATCGGCGGGCACAATGTACGAGCAGTACTTC. It codes for CASSQSAGTMYEQYF.

DNA for the CDR3: TGTGCCAGTACCCTGGTGTTTGGCAGGGGATCTGGGGCCAACGTCCTGACTTTC. It yields the protein CASTLVFGRGSGANVLTF. The chain recombines TRBV19 with TRBJ2-6, with a weak D call TRBD1 (6 bases). Trimming shortened V by 7 bases and J by 1 base, and 20 bases separated the two germline ends. This CDR3 comprises 18 residues. The germline V gene has CDR1 LNHDA and CDR2 SQIVND (reference sequence).

The chain has TRBV4-2 and TRBJ1-6; 9 bases fit TRBD1. CDR1 and CDR2 from the germline V gene are LGHNA and YNFKEQ. The CDR3 is 15 residues long. V lost 4 bases to trimming and J lost 7 bases; unmatched junction nucleotides: 5. The CDR3 DNA reads TGTGCCAGCAGCCCCCGGGACAGGGAGAATTCACCCCTCCACTTT. Protein product: CASSPRDRENSPLHF.

This chain links TRBV27 with TRBJ2-2; 13 nucleotides agree with TRBD2. The germline V gene encodes CDR1 MNHEY and CDR2 SMNVEV (reference sequence). With V trimmed by 5 bases and J by 9 bases, 6 bases remained unmatched. The length of the CDR3 is 15 residues. The CDR3 here is CASSPGLAGARELFF. The CDR3 DNA follows: TGTGCCAGCAGTCCTGGACTAGCGGGAGCAAGGGAGCTGTTTTTT.

Only one count was recorded for this clone. Written as DNA, the CDR3 is TGTGCCAGCAGTTTACGGACAGGGGCCTACGAGCAGTACTTC. This codes for CASSLRTGAYEQYF. The chain combines TRBV28 with TRBJ2-7; TRBD1 matches at 9 bases. Trimming removed 2 bases from V and 2 bases from J; junction bases left unmatched: 1. This CDR3 is built from 14 residues. From germline, CDR1 is MDHEN and CDR2 SYDVKM. Full variable domain (missing parts from reference TRBV28 and TRBJ2-7): DVKVTQSSRYLVKRTGEKVFLECVQDMDHENMFWYRQDPGLGLRLIYFSYDVKMKEKGDIPEGYSVSREKKERFSLILESASTNQTSMYLCASSLRTGAYEQYFGPGTRLTVT.

The chain couples TRBV4-1 to TRBJ2-7; no definite D call. The CDR3 is made up of 13 amino acids. Germline values: CDR1 MGHRA, CDR2 YSYEKL. The V gene lost 3 bases and the J gene lost 5 bases, with 11 bases spanning the gap. The CDR3 sequence is CASSQGIWDEQYF. CDR3 sequence (DNA): TGCGCCAGCAGCCAGGGGATCTGGGACGAGCAGTACTTC.

The chain joins TRBV4-2 to TRBJ2-7; 10 bases line up with TRBD2. Germline V gives CDR1 LGHNA, CDR2 YNFKEQ. V lost 4 bases to trimming and J lost 3 bases; unmatched junction nucleotides: 9. The CDR3 consists of 16 residues. The CDR3 DNA reads as TGTGCCAGCAGCCGCCCCGGCCTAGCGGGGGACTACGAGCAGTACTTC. This sequence encodes CASSRPGLAGDYEQYF.

V and J are TRBV18 and TRBJ2-2, with a weak D call TRBD1 (5 bases). The CDR3 extends over 14 amino acids. Germline V gene sequence: CDR1 KGHSH, CDR2 LQKENI. Trimming removed 3 bases from V and 6 bases from J, with 11 bases in between. CDR3 DNA: TGTGCCAGCTCACCTCAGGGTCGGGCCGGGGAGCTGTTTTTT. This sequence encodes CASSPQGRAGELFF.

The rearrangement uses TRBV6-5 and TRBJ2-1, with TRBD1 as a possible D gene (5 bases). CDR3 length equals 13 residues. V was pared by 2 bases and J by 7 bases, with 9 bases between. Germline V gene lookup returns CDR1 MNHEY and CDR2 SVGAGI. CDR3 DNA: TGTGCCAGCAGTTACGCCAGGGTGAATGAGCAGTTCTTC. Amino acids: CASSYARVNEQFF.

This clone was recorded a few times. This chain links TRBV7-2 with TRBJ2-6; no reliable D call. Trimming pared 7 bases from V and 3 bases from J, leaving 7 bases between. The CDR3 covers 13 residues. Germline-derived CDR1 and CDR2 are SGHTA and FQGNSA. Here the CDR3 reads CASIVIGANVLTF. CDR3 nucleotide sequence: TGTGCCAGCATTGTGATTGGGGCCAACGTCCTGACTTTC.

This clone has more than one count but fewer than ten. The chain employs TRBV20-1 and TRBJ1-4; D uncertain. Trimming left V 1 base short and J 6 bases short, with 3 bases between. The V gene's germline CDR1 is DFQATT and CDR2 SNEGSKA (reference sequence). CDR3 length: 11 amino acids. The CDR3 reads CSARVYEKLFF. The CDR3 DNA is TGCAGTGCTAGAGTTTATGAAAAACTGTTTTTT.

This chain links TRBV28 with TRBJ1-2, with 7 bases identical to TRBD1. Germline V gene data show CDR1 as MDHEN and CDR2 as SYDVKM. V shed 5 bases, J shed 7 bases, and the junction held 10 bases outside the gene matches. The CDR3 runs to 14 residues. CDR3 nucleotide sequence: TGTGCCAGCAGTCCCCCCGACAGGGTAGGTGGCTACACCTTC. It is translated as CASSPPDRVGGYTF.

This chain links TRBV4-1 with TRBJ2-7; TRBD2 might be the D (6 bases). Trimming took off 0 bases at V and 4 bases at J, with 13 bases between the two ends. From germline, CDR1 is MGHRA and CDR2 YSYEKL. CDR3 length: 15 amino acids. DNA of the CDR3: TGCGCCAGCAGCCAAGAACTAGCAGGGAGGTACGAGCAGTACTTC. Its translation: CASSQELAGRYEQYF.

This rearrangement joins TRBV5-6 to TRBJ2-6; D gene ambiguous. Trimming stripped 1 base from V and 0 bases from J, with 8 bases between. Germline V CDR1 and CDR2: SGHDT, YYEEEE. This CDR3 contains 16 residues. The CDR3 protein is CASSLTVDSGANVLTF. The CDR3 nucleotides are TGTGCCAGCAGCTTGACAGTCGACTCTGGGGCCAACGTCCTGACTTTC.

This clone was recorded a few times. The V gene is TRBV6-1, the J gene TRBJ1-6; no reliable D call. The CDR3 is 17 residues long. The V end was cut by 1 base, the J end by 0 bases, with 10 bases between. Germline V gene data show CDR1 as MNHNS and CDR2 as SASEGT. CDR3 sequence reads: CASSEGTVSSYNSPLHF. Here the CDR3 DNA reads TGTGCCAGCAGTGAAGGGACCGTCAGCTCCTATAATTCACCCCTCCACTTT.

A single count supports this clone. CDR3 sequence (DNA): TGTGCCAGCAGACCGACAGGGATCTATGGCTACACCTTC. Residues: CASRPTGIYGYTF. V and J are TRBV11-3 and TRBJ1-2, with 7 bases identical to TRBD1. In germline, CDR1 is SGHNT, CDR2 YENEEA. The CDR3 totals 13 residues. The V gene end was trimmed by 6 bases and the J gene end by 4 bases; junction bases not matched to a gene: 5.

This clone was counted between two and nine times. In nucleotides, the CDR3 is TGTGCCAGCAGCTTCGTTCAGGCTGAAGCTTTCTTT. This codes for CASSFVQAEAFF. This chain connects TRBV7-2 to TRBJ1-1; no clear D gene. The germline CDR1 and CDR2 sequences are SGHTA and FQGNSA. Trimming stripped 3 bases from V and 6 bases from J, with 8 bases between. CDR3 length: 12 amino acids.

The CDR3 DNA is TGTGCCACCAGCAGAGAGCCGGACAGGGGTCATGGCTACACCTTC. Its protein is CATSREPDRGHGYTF. This sequence joins TRBV15 and TRBJ1-2; TRBD1 matches 9 bases. The CDR3 covers 15 residues. Germline CDR1 reads LNHNV; CDR2 reads YYDKDF (reference sequence). V dropped 0 bases and J dropped 6; count of bases not matched to a gene: 5.

The chain combines TRBV14 with TRBJ1-3; D might be TRBD1 (5 bases). This CDR3 comprises 15 residues. CDR1 is SGHDN, CDR2 FVKESK, per germline. Trimming left V 5 bases short and J 4 bases short, with 15 bases between. CDR3 nucleotides: TGTGCCAGCAGCTCCCCCTGGGACGAGGGAAACACCATATATTTT. It is translated as CASSSPWDEGNTIYF.

This clone is a singleton in its sample. The V gene is TRBV29-1, the J gene TRBJ2-7, with 9 positions matching TRBD2. Germline values: CDR1 SQVTM, CDR2 ANQGSEA. This CDR3 has 13 residues. V shed 3 bases and J 6 bases; nucleotides not matched to a gene: 6. This CDR3 reads CSVEGGGAPEQYF. CDR3 DNA: TGCAGCGTTGAGGGCGGGGGGGCGCCCGAGCAGTACTTC.

This clone was seen a single time. V is TRBV5-1 and J is TRBJ2-2; 7 bases map to TRBD1. The CDR3 has 14 amino acids. The ends lost 3 bases at V and 3 bases at J; junction bases unmatched: 2. Germline CDR1 is SGHRS and CDR2 is YFSETQ. The CDR3 nucleotides read TGCGCCAGCAGCTCCGACAGGGACACCGGGGAGCTGTTTTTT. Translated, it gives CASSSDRDTGELFF.

The J gene is TRBJ2-1, the V gene TRBV16, with a tentative D call TRBD2 (5 bases). The CDR3 extends over 14 amino acids. The V end lost 4 bases, the J end lost 7 bases, and 14 bases lay between the germline ends. CDR1 is KGHSY and CDR2 is FQNENV in the germline V gene. CDR3 loop: CASSRRGGLNEQFF. The CDR3 DNA reads TGTGCCAGCAGCCGGCGAGGAGGTCTGAATGAGCAGTTCTTC. Variable domain in full (rest from reference TRBV16 and TRBJ2-1): GEEVAQTPKHLVRGEGQKAKLYCAPIKGHSYVFWYQQVLKNEFKFLISFQNENVFDETGMPKERFSAKCLPNSPCSLEIQATKLEDSAVYFCASSRRGGLNEQFFGPGTRLTVL.

This clone was recorded once. The CDR3 loop is CSVDDGGSYNEQFF. DNA of the CDR3: TGCAGCGTTGATGACGGGGGGTCCTACAATGAGCAGTTCTTC. The chain employs TRBV29-1 and TRBJ2-1, with 7 bases identical to TRBD2. J gave up 1 base and V 3 bases, and 3 bases lay outside the gene matches. Germline assignment: CDR1 SQVTM and CDR2 ANQGSEA. CDR3 size: 14 residues.

This clone was detected a few times. The junction and the germline gene differ at one end; a read error may be behind it. The chain uses TRBV7-7 and TRBJ2-7; possibly TRBD1 or TRBD2 for D (6 bases each). This CDR3 is built from 15 residues. Per the germline V gene, CDR1 is SSHAT and CDR2 is FNYEAQ (reference sequence). CDR3 nucleotide sequence: TGTGCTAGCAGCTTAGAGGGGGGCTCTACCTACGAGCAGTACTTC. Its translation: CASSLEGGSTYEQYF.

The chain employs TRBV7-3 and TRBJ1-1; TRBD1 matches at 12 bases. Losses at the gene ends were 4 bases for V and 0 bases for J; bases not matched to a gene: 12. The CDR3 is 19 amino acids. Germline V CDR1 and CDR2: SGHTA, FQGTGA. CDR3 in amino acids: CASSSPPGQGAGMNTEAFF. The CDR3 coding sequence is TGTGCCAGCAGCTCACCTCCGGGACAGGGGGCTGGAATGAACACTGAAGCTTTCTTT.

The chain employs TRBV10-3 and TRBJ1-6, with a tentative D call TRBD1 (6 bases). The CDR3 has 13 residues. Trimming took off 7 bases at V and 9 bases at J, with 13 bases between the two ends. Per germline, CDR1 ENHRY and CDR2 SYGVKD. The CDR3 DNA follows: TGTGCCATCACCCCCAAACAGGGTTCACCCCTCCACTTT. As protein: CAITPKQGSPLHF.

The V call is TRBV27, the J call TRBJ1-1; no firm D call. The germline CDR1 and CDR2 sequences are MNHEY and SMNVEV (reference sequence). The CDR3 is 15 amino acids. Trimming shortened V by 5 bases and J by 1 base, and 14 bases separated the two germline ends. CDR3 loop: CASSAATFKNTEAFF. The CDR3 nucleotides read TGTGCCAGCAGTGCGGCGACATTTAAGAACACTGAAGCTTTCTTT.

This sequence joins TRBV9 and TRBJ2-7; TRBD1 might be the D (5 bases). CDR1 SGDLS and CDR2 YYNGEE come from the germline V gene. This CDR3 region has 13 residues. V shed 2 bases and J shed 7 bases, with 13 bases lying between them. This CDR3 reads CASSVDTSLEQYF. The DNA for the CDR3 is TGTGCCAGCAGCGTGGACACCTCCCTGGAGCAGTACTTC.

This clone was found a few times. This chain joins TRBV2 and TRBJ1-1; D is perhaps TRBD1 (5 bases). Per germline, CDR1 SNHLY and CDR2 FYNNEI. CDR3 length: 13 residues. V was shortened by 4 bases and J by 1 base, with 7 bases between the two germline ends. The CDR3 protein is CASSVQENTEAFF. The DNA of the CDR3 is TGTGCCAGCAGTGTACAGGAGAACACTGAAGCTTTCTTT. The full variable domain, its missing parts supplied by reference TRBV2 and TRBJ1-1, is EPEVTQTPSHQVTQMGQEVILRCVPISNHLYFYWYRQILGQKVEFLVSFYNNEISEKSEIFDDQFSVERPDGSNFTLKIRSTKLEDSAMYFCASSVQENTEAFFGQGTRLTVV.

V usage is TRBV11-3 and J usage is TRBJ2-7; the match to TRBD1 covers 9 bases. CDR1 SGHNT and CDR2 YENEEA come from the germline V gene. After removal of 5 bases from V and 5 bases from J, the junction contained 7 bases not matched to a gene. This CDR3 is built from 14 residues. The DNA for the CDR3 is TGTGCCAGCAGCCCCCGGGACAGGGTGGACGAGCAGTACTTC. It codes for CASSPRDRVDEQYF.